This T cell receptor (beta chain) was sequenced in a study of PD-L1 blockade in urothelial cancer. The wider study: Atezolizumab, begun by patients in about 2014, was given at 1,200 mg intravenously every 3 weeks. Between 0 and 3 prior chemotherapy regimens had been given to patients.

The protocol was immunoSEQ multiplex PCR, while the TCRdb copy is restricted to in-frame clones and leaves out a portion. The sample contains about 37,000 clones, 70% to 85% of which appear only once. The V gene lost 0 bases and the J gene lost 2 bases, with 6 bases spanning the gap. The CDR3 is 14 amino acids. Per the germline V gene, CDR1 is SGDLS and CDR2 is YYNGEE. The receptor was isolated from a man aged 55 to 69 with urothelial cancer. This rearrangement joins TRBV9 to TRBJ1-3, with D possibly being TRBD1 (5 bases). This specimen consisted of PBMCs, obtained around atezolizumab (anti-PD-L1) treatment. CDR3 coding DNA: TGTGCCAGCAGCGTAGGGGGGGCTGGAAACACCATATATTTT. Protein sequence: CASSVGGAGNTIYF.